One T cell receptor (beta chain) is described in this entry. Trimming removed 5 bases from V and 3 bases from J, with 14 bases in between. Per germline, CDR1 LGHNT and CDR2 FRNRAP. CDR3 length: 14 residues. Grouping used clinical history reported by participants in a survey and questionnaire. The sample is drawn from a study of blood T cell repertoires in COVID-19. Study information: PBMCs, B-cell-depleted T cells, or T cells were the source of the cDNA or gDNA that made up the material.

This table comes from immunoSEQ multiplex PCR, and its TCRdb copy is limited to in-frame clones, with some not included. Among approximately 260,000 clones listed, about 85% were seen once. V is TRBV12-5 and J is TRBJ2-7; tentatively, D is TRBD2 (5 bases). The receptor was isolated from a woman between 45 and 60 years old who had been exposed to COVID-19. Source material: PBMCs or T cells enriched from blood (not recorded which). The CDR3 sequence: CASGRSGPDYEQYF. The DNA for the CDR3 is TGTGCTAGTGGTCGAAGCGGACCTGACTACGAGCAGTACTTC.